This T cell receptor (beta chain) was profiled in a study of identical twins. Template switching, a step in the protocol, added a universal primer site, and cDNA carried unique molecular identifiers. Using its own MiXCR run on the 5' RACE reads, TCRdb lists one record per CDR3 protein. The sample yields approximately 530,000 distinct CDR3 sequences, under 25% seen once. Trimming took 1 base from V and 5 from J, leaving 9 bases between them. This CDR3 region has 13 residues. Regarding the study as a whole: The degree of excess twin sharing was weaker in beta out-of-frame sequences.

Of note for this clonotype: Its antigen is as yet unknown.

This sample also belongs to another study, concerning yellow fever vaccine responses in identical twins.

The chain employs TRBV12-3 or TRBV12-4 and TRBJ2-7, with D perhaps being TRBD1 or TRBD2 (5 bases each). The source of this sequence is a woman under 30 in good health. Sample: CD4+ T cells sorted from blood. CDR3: CASSLGGSDEQYF. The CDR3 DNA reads TGTGCCAGCAGTTTAGGGGGGAGCGACGAGCAGTACTTC.